These T cell receptor beta chains were read from a single sample in a study of cytomegalovirus exposure and HLA in healthy donors. The assay was immunoSEQ multiplex PCR, and TCRdb's table has in-frame clones only and misses some. The table lists about 210,000 clones. Sequenced sample: PBMCs. Receptors originate from a woman aged 30 to 39 in good health and CMV-seropositive. The CDR3 runs from the conserved cysteine through the conserved F or W. D genes are given only for firm matches.

CDR3 DNA | CDR3 protein | J gene | D gene | V gene
TGTGCCATCAGTGAGGAAACAGGGAACTACGAGCAGTACTTC | CAISEETGNYEQYF | TRBJ2-7 | NA | TRBV10-3
TGTGCCAGCAGCCCTTTGGCGTATAGCGGGGGGGCAGGAGCAGATACGCAGTATTTT | CASSPLAYSGGAGADTQYF | TRBJ2-3 | TRBD2 | TRBV5-4
TGTGCCAGCAGCTTTTCAGCGGACCGGCGATCCAATGAGCAGTTCTTC | CASSFSADRRSNEQFF | TRBJ2-1 | NA | TRBV7-9
TGCGCCAGCAGCAGCACAGGGGGGACTGAAGCTTTCTTT | CASSSTGGTEAFF | TRBJ1-1 | TRBD1 | TRBV5-1
TGTGCCAGCCGTAGACTAGCGGCCTCTCAAGAGACCCAGTACTTC | CASRRLAASQETQYF | TRBJ2-5 | TRBD2 | TRBV6-1
TGTGCCAGCACTCGGGGGGGTGTCTATGGCTACACCTTC | CASTRGGVYGYTF | TRBJ1-2 | NA | TRBV6-5
TGTGCCAGCGCTGGGGGCGTAGGATACGAGCAGTACTTC | CASAGGVGYEQYF | TRBJ2-7 | NA | TRBV7-6
TGTGCCAGCAGCCAACCCCGGGAGGGGAACTATGGCTACACCTTC | CASSQPREGNYGYTF | TRBJ1-2 | NA | TRBV4-2
TGTGCCAGCAGTTTACGGCTAGCGGAAGGGGGAGATACGCAGTATTTT | CASSLRLAEGGDTQYF | TRBJ2-3 | NA | TRBV27
TGTGCCAGCAGCAAAGCGGACGAATATGAGGGAGAGAACACTGAAGCTTTCTTT | CASSKADEYEGENTEAFF | TRBJ1-1 | NA | TRBV21-1
TGTGCCAGCAGTTACTCGATAACGGACAGGGGCTACGAGCAGTACTTC | CASSYSITDRGYEQYF | TRBJ2-7 | TRBD1 | TRBV6-5
TGCGCCAGCAGCTTGGGGGTCCCGGGACAGGGGATCGGGGAGCTGTTTTTT | CASSLGVPGQGIGELFF | TRBJ2-2 | TRBD1 | TRBV5-1
TGTGCCAGCAGTTTGTCTACTGCAGGCGGGAGATGGTTCTTC | CASSLSTAGGRWFF | TRBJ2-1 | TRBD2 | TRBV28
TGTGCCTGGAGTGTACAATGGGGAGGGCCCAACACTGAAGCTTTCTTT | CAWSVQWGGPNTEAFF | TRBJ1-1 | NA | TRBV30
TGTGCCAGCAGCTCAATGCAGGGACTAGCGGGAGCCTACAATGAGCAGTTCTTC | CASSSMQGLAGAYNEQFF | TRBJ2-1 | TRBD2 | TRBV7-2
TGTGCCACCAGCAGGGGGGACAGGGGCAATGAGCAGTTCTTC | CATSRGDRGNEQFF | TRBJ2-1 | TRBD1 | TRBV15
TGTGCCAGCAGTTACCACGCCTCCGGGACCTACGAGCAGTACTTC | CASSYHASGTYEQYF | TRBJ2-7 | NA | TRBV6-6
TGTGCCAGCAGTTACTCGGGGGCAGGGGTCGGCTACACCTTC | CASSYSGAGVGYTF | TRBJ1-2 | NA | TRBV6-5
TGTGCCAGCAGTGAATGGGGGCAGGGGTATGGCTACACCTTC | CASSEWGQGYGYTF | TRBJ1-2 | NA | TRBV6-1
TGTGCTAGTGGTTTTGACGACAGAAACACTGAAGCTTTCTTT | CASGFDDRNTEAFF | TRBJ1-1 | NA | TRBV12-5
TGTGCCAGCAGCCACGGACAGAACCAAGAGACCCAGTACTTC | CASSHGQNQETQYF | TRBJ2-5 | NA | TRBV7-7
TGTGCCTGGACCAAGAAGGGACTAGCGGGGGGTGAGCAGTTCTTC | CAWTKKGLAGGEQFF | TRBJ2-1 | TRBD2 | TRBV30
TGTGCCAGCAGCTTGGGGCAGGGGATTTGGGAGACCCAGTACTTC | CASSLGQGIWETQYF | TRBJ2-5 | NA | TRBV5-4
TGTGCCAGCAGGATTGACAGGGGAGGTCAGCCCCAGCATTTT | CASRIDRGGQPQHF | TRBJ1-5 | TRBD1 | TRBV5-8
TGTGCCAGTAGCGGGGGCACCCGTGGAGAGACCCAGTACTTC | CASSGGTRGETQYF | TRBJ2-5 | TRBD2 | TRBV27
TGTGCCAGCAGCGTAGTTAGCGGGGAAAGATCAGATACGCAGTATTTT | CASSVVSGERSDTQYF | TRBJ2-3 | TRBD2 | TRBV9
TGTGCCAGCAGCTTGGGTTCAGGACAGGTTACTGTAGCCAAAAACATTCAGTACTTC | CASSLGSGQVTVAKNIQYF | TRBJ2-4 | TRBD1 | TRBV5-6
TGTGCCAGCAGTACAGGTACAGATACGCAGTATTTT | CASSTGTDTQYF | TRBJ2-3 | NA | TRBV25-1